The TCR beta chain described here comes from a study of lymphopenia after photon versus proton radiotherapy. This clone was detected once. V dropped 5 bases and J dropped 7; count of bases not matched to a gene: 10. The CDR3 is 14 residues long. Germline V lookup: CDR1 MNHEY, CDR2 SVGAGI. Libraries were prepared by immunoSEQ multiplex PCR; TCRdb keeps only in-frame clonotypes and omits some of them. The sample carries 150,000 to 200,000 clones, roughly nine tenths recorded once. The sequence came from a man between 45 and 60 years old with gastric cancer. The starting material was peripheral blood, obtained from a patient treated with photon-based radiotherapy. The chain recombines TRBV6-5 with TRBJ1-2; 7 bases are shared with TRBD1. The CDR3 DNA sequence: TGTGCCAGCAGTAGATCCAAGGGGGCTAGTGGCTACACCTTC. Its protein is CASSRSKGASGYTF.